This T cell receptor beta chain was captured by sequencing in a study of technical replicates of blood from several donors. V lost 5 bases and J lost 5, with 14 bases in between. The germline V gene has CDR1 SNHLY and CDR2 FYNNEI. The CDR3 runs 14 residues. Profiling relied on immunoSEQ multiplex PCR, and the TCRdb table lists in-frame clones only, not all of them. The sample carries approximately 92,000 clones, roughly 96% recorded once. Input material: T cells isolated from PBMCs. This clonotype originated in a human donor in good health. This chain joins TRBV2 and TRBJ2-3, with D possibly matching TRBD2 (5 bases). Here the CDR3 reads CASSSSGKLDTQYF. For the CDR3, the DNA is TGTGCCAGCAGTTCAAGCGGCAAGCTAGATACGCAGTATTTT.